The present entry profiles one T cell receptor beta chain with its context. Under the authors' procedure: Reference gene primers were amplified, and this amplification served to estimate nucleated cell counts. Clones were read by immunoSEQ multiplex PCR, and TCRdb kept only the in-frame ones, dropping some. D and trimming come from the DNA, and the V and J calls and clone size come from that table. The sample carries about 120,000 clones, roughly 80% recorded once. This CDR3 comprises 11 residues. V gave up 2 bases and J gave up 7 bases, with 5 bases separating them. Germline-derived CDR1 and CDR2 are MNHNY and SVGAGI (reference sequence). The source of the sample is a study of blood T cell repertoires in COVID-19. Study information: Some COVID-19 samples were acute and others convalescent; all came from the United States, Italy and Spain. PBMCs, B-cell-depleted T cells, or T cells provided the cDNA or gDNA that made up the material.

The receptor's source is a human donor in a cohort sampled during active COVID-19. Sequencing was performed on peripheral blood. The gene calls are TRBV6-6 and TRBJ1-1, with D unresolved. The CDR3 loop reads CASSYELEAFF. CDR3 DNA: TGTGCCAGCAGTTACGAGCTTGAAGCTTTCTTT.